This TCR beta chain was recovered during a study of blood T cells in healthy people across ages (dated by TCRdb to between 2015 and 2016). As for the study more broadly: Template switching captured roughly one uniquely barcoded TCR beta cDNA molecule per two T cells in model experiments. The donors were divided into four age groups: young (average roughly 17 years), middle-aged (under 40), aged (under 70) and long-lived (82). Using the same blood draw, the study looked at two additional independent replicas of 1 million unique cDNA reads for two donors, one aged 18 to 30 and the other aged 80 or older. Age-related changes in TCR beta repertoire diversity were measured in the study by deep sequencing normalized with unique cDNA molecular identifiers.

The library was generated by 5' RACE. Data came from an Illumina HiSeq 2500. A second roughly 6 to 11 cycle PCR used a sample-barcoded 5' primer and a J-beta primer mix. A unique molecular identifier was introduced onto each TCR beta cDNA molecule by a template-switch 5' adaptor carrying 12 random nucleotides. Each sample yielded at least 2.5 million CDR3-containing paired-end reads. The Mint cDNA synthesis kit, primed by a TRBC-specific oligonucleotide, was used to synthesize first-strand cDNA from all RNA. After uracil-DNA glycosylase treatment, a first 18-cycle PCR used universal primers M1SS and BC2_uni_R on all cDNA. Per the source publication's procedure: For normalization, 1 million high-quality reads were randomly selected from each sample, with every read carrying a distinct molecular identifier. Reads with shared molecular identifiers were discarded instead of being binned into consensus sequences. MiTCR, with a Q25 quality threshold and the strictest error-elimination algorithm, was used for CDR3 identification, clonotype clustering and error correction. A nonparametric unseen species model using Euler transformation provided a lower-bound estimate of total TCR beta diversity. TCRdb cleaned the public reads at Q25 with fastp, built clones with MiXCR and kept in-frame beta chains. For every CDR3 protein sequence, its rows merge into one entry that carries the most common genes and DNA. The V and J calls come from TCRdb's annotation, not from the publication. The sample profile shows about 500,000 distinct CDR3 sequences; around 24% of them were found once. The ten largest clones capture approximately 8.7% of the sample.

CDR1 is given as MDHEN and CDR2 as SYDVKM, both from the germline V gene. The CDR3, cysteine through phenylalanine, is 14 amino acids long. Of the read, only the CDR3 DNA is kept; its 42 bases are in frame from base 1. From V the trimming removes 4 bases and from J it removes 5 bases, while the gene matches leave 8 bases of the junction unaccounted for. Paper-wide results and their limitations: The CMV infection status of donors was not known, potentially confounding age-related changes in expanded clonotypes. Observed TCR beta diversity per million T cells fell roughly linearly with age, and a significant reduction was already apparent by age around 44. Conclusive comparison of naive and antigen-experienced compartments was prevented by the profiling of bulk unsorted PBMCs. The percentage of naive T cells measured by flow cytometry correlated strongly with observed TCR beta diversity. Compared with the aged group, the long-lived group had more naive CD4+ T cells, fewer expanded clones and increased TCR diversity, suggesting age selection. Estimates of total diversity based on one million sequenced T cells were regarded as lower bounds and as underestimates.

Remarks on this clonotype: The specificity of this receptor is unknown. Base-call qualities are not available, and no considerably larger clone is one nucleotide away.

Donors were approximately 42 systemically healthy Caucasian individuals from Russia aged roughly 6 to 100 years. About 10 milliliters of peripheral blood were collected from each donor into EDTA-treated Vacutainer tubes. PBMCs were isolated by Ficoll-Paque density-gradient centrifugation, with at least 6 million obtained per sample. Trizol reagent was used to extract total RNA from PBMCs, with at least 6 micrograms per sample. Naive CD45RAhigh/CD27high T cell percentages were measured by flow cytometry on a PBMC aliquot from every donor. This sample was shared with a second study, whose subject was T cells of mothers and their children. In that second paper, the authors write: Nine systemically healthy Caucasian individuals, comprising three mothers and their six children, were included as donors. cDNA synthesis consumed the entire amount of extracted RNA, loaded at 1.5 ug RNA in each 15 ul reaction. In the second PCR, sample barcodes and 2-4 random nucleotides were introduced via the M1S primer. Each mother yielded over 10 million TCR beta CDR3 reads and each child roughly 2.9 million reads. In both related and unrelated pairs, thymic selection shapes the output of TCR recombination in a similar way, with inherited differences having only a minor effect. Normalized repertoire overlap was always slightly but never significantly higher in related than unrelated mother-child pairs. With a sensitivity of about 100 clones per million clonotypes, no persistent microchimeric T cell clones were detected. Deep NGS was used in the study to compare the TCR beta repertoires of mothers and children and to look for features that separate related mother-child pairs from unrelated individuals. The mean age was 40 +/- 4 years for the mothers and approximately 11 +/- 4 years for the children. After adapter ligation with NEBNext reagents, the libraries were sequenced on Illumina HiSeq 2000 with 100+100 nt paired-end reads. To prevent cross-contamination, the mother and child libraries were prepared one month apart and sequenced in separate runs. For each donor, somewhere between about 450,000 and 2,000,000 distinct TCR beta clonotypes were identified. Naive TCR beta clonotypes were estimated from low-frequency clonotypes matched to each donor's FACS-determined naive share, without sorting.

Recombination linked TRBV28 to TRBJ2-7, with TRBD2 matching 7 junction bases. Sequenced sample: blood. The sequence was obtained from a boy between 10 and 17 years old in good health. The nucleotides are TGTGCCAGCAGTTCCCCGGGGGGTATGGACGAGCAGTACTTC. Its coded protein is CASSSPGGMDEQYF.